This TCR beta chain was sequenced in a study of Graves' ophthalmopathy and Graves' hyperthyroidism. As the template, RNA transcripts were used to amplify TCR beta CDR3 regions. The workflow started with a first-round RT-PCR run with HTBI primers and then moved on to a second-round multiplex PCR. TCRdb re-called the multiplex PCR reads through MiXCR, storing one row per CDR3 protein. The sample contains about 740,000 distinct CDR3 sequences, approximately 40% of which appear only once. This clonotype was detected only once. Trimming removed 6 bases from V and 4 bases from J, with 18 bases in between. The CDR3 contains 15 residues. The germline V gene encodes CDR1 SGHTA and CDR2 FQGNSA.

The TCR originated in an adult man with Graves' ophthalmopathy. The sequenced material came from peripheral blood. V and J are TRBV7-2 and TRBJ1-2; D is unclear. The CDR3 DNA follows: TGTGCCAGCAGTCCTGAGTTCGGGCAAGTCTATGGCTACACCTTC. Residues: CASSPEFGQVYGYTF.